A single sample is the source of the 8 T cell receptor beta chains below, sequenced in a study of CD8+CD57+ T cells in acquired aplastic anemia. The study profiled TCR beta VDJ and CDR3 using genomic DNA as template. TCRdb re-called the reads through MiXCR, storing one row per CDR3 protein. The data show more than 40,000 distinct CDR3 sequences, with around two thirds seen just once and less than 40% held by the top ten. The sample consisted of sorted CD4+, CD8+, or CD8+CD57+ T cells (not recorded which) from PBMCs. These receptors were taken from a human donor in good health, serving as a control.

A word on this clonotype: With a much larger clone just one base away, this may be a read error. The chain employs TRBV7-8 and TRBJ2-7, with D maybe TRBD1 (6 bases). This CDR3 has 14 residues. Looked up from germline, CDR1 is SGHVS and CDR2 is FQNEAQ. V dropped 3 bases and J dropped 6 bases, with 15 bases sitting between them. The chain's CDR3 is CASSFRGPVGEQYF. The CDR3, as DNA: TGTGCCAGCAGCTTCAGGGGACCGGTCGGCGAGCAGTACTTC.

The chain recombines TRBV9 with TRBJ2-3; the match to TRBD2 covers 8 bases. After removal of 4 bases from V and 6 bases from J, the junction contained 10 bases not matched to a gene. There are 15 residues in the CDR3. Germline-derived CDR1 and CDR2 are SGDLS and YYNGEE. The CDR3 DNA reads as TGTGCCAGCAGCTCTCGGACTAGCCCGCAGGATACGCAGTATTTT. Protein: CASSSRTSPQDTQYF.

V usage is TRBV24-1 and J usage is TRBJ2-3, with TRBD1 matching over 7 bases. Trimming at V came to 4 bases and at J to 0 bases, leaving 3 bases not matched to a gene. CDR3 length equals 15 residues. CDR1 and CDR2 (germline): KGHDR, SFDVKD. The CDR3 loop reads CATSDPGGSTDTQYF. CDR3 bases: TGTGCCACCAGTGACCCAGGGGGTAGCACAGATACGCAGTATTTT.

This chain connects TRBV11-2 to TRBJ1-6, with 8 bases identical to TRBD1. The CDR3 runs to 14 residues. With V trimmed by 4 bases and J by 8 bases, 4 bases remained unmatched. Germline-derived CDR1 and CDR2 are SGHAT and FQNNGV. The DNA for the CDR3 is TGTGCCAGCAGCTCTACAGGGGGGGATTCACCCCTCCACTTT. It translates to CASSSTGGDSPLHF.

The chain combines TRBV6-2 or TRBV6-3 with TRBJ1-5, with TRBD1 identical over 8 bases. The germline gives CDR1 MNHEY, CDR2 SVGEGT. V lost 6 bases to trimming and J lost 7 bases; unmatched junction nucleotides: 8. CDR3 size: 14 residues. The chain's CDR3 is CASRRDRGGQPQHF. CDR3 in DNA: TGTGCCAGCAGACGAGACAGGGGAGGACAGCCCCAGCATTTT.

The V gene is TRBV19, the J gene TRBJ2-7, with 9 bases identical to TRBD1. V gave up 9 bases and J gave up 3 bases; unmatched junction bases: 9. Germline CDR1 and CDR2: LNHDA and SQIVND (reference sequence). The CDR3 is 14 amino acids. The CDR3, as DNA: TGTGCCAGCAGCCCCGGGACAGGGATCTACGAGCAGTACTTC. It is translated as CASSPGTGIYEQYF.

In this sample, this clonotype turned up once. The chain has TRBV7-2 and TRBJ2-7, with 9 bases fitting TRBD1. Germline loops: CDR1 SGHTA, CDR2 FQGNSA. Germline trimming cut 5 bases from V and 11 bases from J; bases unmatched to any gene: 13. CDR3 length: 14 amino acids. The CDR3 region is CASSVGQGFGTEYF. For the CDR3, the DNA is TGTGCCAGCAGCGTGGGACAGGGATTCGGTACGGAGTACTTC.

V gene TRBV7-9 combines with J gene TRBJ1-4; D not certain. Trimming left V 8 bases short and J 1 base short, with 8 bases between. In germline, CDR1 is SEHNR, CDR2 FQNEAQ (reference sequence). The CDR3 is 13 amino acids. The chain's CDR3 is CASGRGTNEKLFF. The CDR3 DNA follows: TGTGCCAGCGGTCGCGGAACTAATGAAAAACTGTTTTTT.